Following are 8 T cell receptor beta chains from one sample sequenced in a study of shared clonotypes between healthy human individuals. The method was immunoSEQ multiplex PCR; TCRdb's version includes in-frame clones alone and lacks a portion of them. Seen here are hundreds of thousands of clones, approximately 79% observed once, and the top ten hold approximately 1.8%. Sequences were obtained from memory CD4+ T cells sorted from blood. Subset here: CD45RA-negative fraction. The source of these receptors is a woman aged 30 to 39 in good health.

In its sample, this clone was seen a few times. Different DNA sequences within this sample yield the same CDR3. J is TRBJ2-1 and V is TRBV5-1; D possibly corresponds to TRBD2 (6 bases). The CDR3 consists of 15 residues. Trimming shortened V by 4 bases and J by 0 bases, and 11 bases separated the two germline ends. CDR1 is SGHRS, CDR2 YFSETQ, per germline. Written as DNA, the CDR3 is TGCGCCAGCAGCCTATCTAGCGCCTCCTACAATGAGCAGTTCTTC. This codes for CASSLSSASYNEQFF.

The chain has TRBV5-6 and TRBJ1-2; perhaps TRBD1 as D (5 bases). V lost 1 base to trimming and J lost 5 bases, with 9 bases between them. This CDR3 contains 13 residues. Per the germline V gene, CDR1 is SGHDT and CDR2 is YYEEEE. The CDR3 here is CASSLLGVYGYTF. In nucleotides, the CDR3 is TGTGCCAGCAGCTTGTTAGGGGTGTATGGCTACACCTTC.

The V and J genes are TRBV19 and TRBJ2-7; a weak D match, TRBD2 (5 bases). Trimming stripped 7 bases from V and 0 bases from J, with 10 bases between. The V gene's germline CDR1 is LNHDA and CDR2 SQIVND (reference sequence). This CDR3 comprises 13 residues. CDR3 nucleotides: TGTGCCAGTAAGCCCCGGGACTCCTACGAGCAGTACTTC. Its translation is CASKPRDSYEQYF.

J is TRBJ2-7 and V is TRBV11-3; D possibly corresponds to TRBD1 (6 bases). The V end was cut by 4 bases, the J end by 2 bases, with 15 bases between. The CDR3 loop spans 15 amino acids. Germline-derived CDR1 and CDR2 are SGHNT and YENEEA. The CDR3 sequence: CASSSGQIPPYEQYF. The CDR3 DNA is TGTGCCAGCAGCTCCGGACAGATTCCTCCCTACGAGCAGTACTTC.

V is TRBV5-1 and J is TRBJ2-7; D is perhaps TRBD2 (6 bases). The V and J ends lost 1 base and 2 bases respectively, with 13 bases between them. Germline-derived CDR1 and CDR2 are SGHRS and YFSETQ. CDR3 size: 15 residues. The CDR3 is CASSLLKEGPYEQYF. The CDR3, as DNA: TGCGCCAGCAGCTTGTTAAAGGAGGGGCCCTACGAGCAGTACTTC.

This chain connects TRBV30 to TRBJ1-4, with a weak D call TRBD1 (5 bases). This CDR3 region has 13 residues. Looked up from germline, CDR1 is GTSNPN and CDR2 is SVGIG (reference sequence). The V end lost 1 base, the J end lost 6 bases, and 9 bases lay between the germline ends. In DNA, the CDR3 is TGTGCCTGGAGTGGGCAGGGCTATGAAAAACTGTTTTTT. This codes for CAWSGQGYEKLFF.

V and J are TRBV11-2 and TRBJ2-7; no definite D call. CDR1 is SGHAT, CDR2 FQNNGV, per germline. V lost 3 bases, J lost 2 bases, and 11 bases lay in between. This CDR3 region has 14 residues. The CDR3 sequence is CASSFDSLTYEQYF. CDR3 coding DNA: TGTGCCAGCAGCTTCGATTCCCTTACCTACGAGCAGTACTTC.

This clone appeared a single time. J is TRBJ2-2 and V is TRBV30, with TRBD1 matching 10 bases. After removal of 5 bases from V and 7 bases from J, the junction contained 7 bases not matched to a gene. CDR1 and CDR2 (germline): GTSNPN, SVGIG (reference sequence). This CDR3 has 14 residues. Here the CDR3 reads CAWQDRGKGGELFF. CDR3 bases: TGTGCCTGGCAGGACAGGGGGAAGGGCGGGGAGCTGTTTTTT.